One sample yielded the 21 T cell receptor beta chains listed below, sequenced in a study of technical replicates of blood from a handful of donors. Assay: immunoSEQ multiplex PCR; the TCRdb copy retains only in-frame clones and omits some. This table has 45,000 to 65,000 clones, around 96% appearing once. The sequenced sample consisted of PBMCs. The receptors derive from a human donor in good health. Some clones in this sample may be carry-over from other donors' samples.

The chain carries TRBV15 and TRBJ2-7; tentatively, D is TRBD1 (6 bases). This CDR3 comprises 14 residues. The V end was cut by 1 base, the J end by 6 bases, with 13 bases between. From germline, CDR1 is LNHNV and CDR2 YYDKDF (reference sequence). CDR3 sequence: CATSRGRGESEQYF. In nucleotides, the CDR3 is TGTGCCACCAGCAGAGGCAGGGGTGAGTCCGAGCAGTACTTC. Using reference TRBV15 and TRBJ2-7 for the parts outside the CDR3, the full variable domain is DAMVIQNPRYQVTQFGKPVTLSCSQTLNHNVMYWYQQKSSQAPKLLFHYYDKDFNNEADTPDNFQSRRPNTSFCFLDIRSPGLGDTAMYLCATSRGRGESEQYFGPGTRLTVT.

The chain carries TRBV4-1 and TRBJ2-7, with TRBD2 identical over 11 bases. The junction had 5 bases not matched to a gene; V was cut back by 4 bases and J by 6 bases. The CDR3 covers 14 residues. Per germline, CDR1 MGHRA and CDR2 YSYEKL. The CDR3 region is CASSLAGGPLEQYF. The CDR3 bases are TGCGCCAGCAGCCTAGCGGGGGGGCCCCTCGAGCAGTACTTC.

CDR3 sequence (DNA): TGTGCCAGCAGCTTGTGGACAGGGAATCGCCAAGAGACCCAGTACTTC. Translation: CASSLWTGNRQETQYF. The chain employs TRBV5-6 and TRBJ2-5; 8 bases align to TRBD1. The CDR3 runs to 16 residues. V lost 1 base, J lost 1 base, and 6 bases stayed unmatched. CDR1 SGHDT and CDR2 YYEEEE come from the germline V gene. The whole variable domain, filled in from reference TRBV5-6 and TRBJ2-5, reads DAGVTQSPTHLIKTRGQQVTLRCSPKSGHDTVSWYQQALGQGPQFIFQYYEEEERQRGNFPDRFSGHQFPNYSSELNVNALLLGDSALYLCASSLWTGNRQETQYFGPGTRLLVL.

The chain couples TRBV5-1 to TRBJ2-7; perhaps TRBD2 as D (6 bases). Trimming pared 4 bases from V and 6 bases from J, leaving 17 bases between. This CDR3 region has 14 residues. Germline CDR1 is SGHRS and CDR2 is YFSETQ. The CDR3 is CASSLPSAIGEQYF. The CDR3 DNA follows: TGCGCCAGCAGCCTTCCTAGCGCGATCGGCGAGCAGTACTTC.

In regard to this clone: Other DNA sequences within the sample encode an identical CDR3. The rearrangement links TRBV11-2 to TRBJ2-1; 8 bases agree with TRBD1. The CDR3 runs to 15 residues. Germline assignment: CDR1 SGHAT and CDR2 FQNNGV. Unmatched junction bases numbered 3, after V lost 2 bases and J lost 3 bases. This chain's CDR3 is CASSLRQGIYNEQFF. In DNA, the CDR3 is TGTGCCAGCAGCTTAAGACAGGGGATCTACAATGAGCAGTTCTTC. The full variable domain, rest sourced from reference TRBV11-2 and TRBJ2-1, is EAGVAQSPRYKIIEKRQSVAFWCNPISGHATLYWYQQILGQGPKLLIQFQNNGVVDDSQLPKDRFSAERLKGVDSTLKIQPAKLEDSAVYLCASSLRQGIYNEQFFGPGTRLTVL.

The V and J genes are TRBV27 and TRBJ2-3; 9 bases map to TRBD2. Germline V CDR1 and CDR2: MNHEY, SMNVEV (reference sequence). V lost 0 bases to trimming and J lost 2 bases; unmatched junction nucleotides: 6. There are 17 residues in the CDR3. The CDR3 DNA follows: TGTGCCAGCAGTTTATCTTCGGGACTAGCTACCACAGATACGCAGTATTTT. It specifies CASSLSSGLATTDTQYF.

This chain links TRBV7-3 with TRBJ2-2, with TRBD2 as a possible D gene (6 bases). Trimming left V 6 bases short and J 1 base short, with 12 bases between. The length of the CDR3 is 15 residues. CDR1 and CDR2 (germline): SGHTA, FQGTGA. The CDR3 sequence: CASRTGTVNTGELFF. The CDR3, as DNA: TGTGCCAGCAGGACCGGGACTGTGAACACCGGGGAGCTGTTTTTT.

The V and J genes are TRBV6-5 and TRBJ1-1; D remains unclear. The CDR3 spans 15 residues. Germline CDR1 reads MNHEY; CDR2 reads SVGAGI. V was shortened by 7 bases and J by 5 bases, with 20 bases between the two germline ends. CDR3 residues: CASIPNPSRGTEAFF. The CDR3 DNA sequence: TGTGCCAGCATCCCGAATCCCAGCAGAGGTACTGAAGCTTTCTTT.

The chain combines TRBV6-4 with TRBJ1-2, with 8 bases aligning to TRBD1. V was pared by 0 bases and J by 5 bases, with 5 bases of the junction left unmatched. Per germline, CDR1 MRHNA and CDR2 SNTAGT. The CDR3 extends over 15 amino acids. The CDR3 loop reads CASSDSSGGRYGYTF. The CDR3 DNA follows: TGTGCCAGCAGTGACTCGTCAGGGGGCCGGTATGGCTACACCTTC.

The chain couples TRBV18 to TRBJ1-4; D gene unclear. Germline values: CDR1 KGHSH, CDR2 LQKENI. V was clipped by 3 bases and J by 7 bases, with 12 bases between them. The CDR3 covers 14 residues. CDR3 loop: CASSPSGGSEKLFF. CDR3 DNA: TGTGCCAGCTCACCCTCAGGAGGTAGTGAAAAACTGTTTTTT.

The chain joins TRBV11-1 to TRBJ2-1, with a possible D match to TRBD2 (6 bases). The CDR3 has 13 amino acids. Germline V gene lookup returns CDR1 SGHAT and CDR2 FQDESV (reference sequence). The ends were cut back, 5 bases at V and 9 bases at J, with 14 bases in the middle. CDR3 sequence reads: CASSLILGGEQFF. The CDR3 DNA sequence: TGTGCCAGCAGCCTCATCCTCGGGGGTGAGCAGTTCTTC.

V gene TRBV7-6 combines with J gene TRBJ2-3, with TRBD2 matching over 10 bases. In germline, CDR1 is SGHVS, CDR2 FNYEAQ. Unmatched junction bases numbered 9, after V lost 1 base and J lost 5 bases. The CDR3 totals 17 residues. CDR3 residues: CASSLELAGGKEDTQYF. The CDR3 region has the DNA TGTGCCAGCAGCTTAGAGTTAGCGGGGGGCAAGGAAGATACGCAGTATTTT.

The rearrangement uses TRBV6-4 and TRBJ1-2, with D perhaps TRBD1 (5 bases). The CDR3 covers 15 residues. CDR1 MRHNA and CDR2 SNTAGT come from the germline V gene. V was trimmed by 3 bases and J by 3 bases, leaving 14 bases between them. CDR3 amino acids: CASSEELGDYYGYTF. The DNA of the CDR3 is TGTGCCAGCAGTGAGGAATTAGGGGATTACTATGGCTACACCTTC.

The genes are TRBV6-1 and TRBJ2-3; 11 nucleotides line up with TRBD2. CDR3 size: 16 residues. Trimming cost V 4 bases and J 7 bases; bases outside gene matches: 10. Germline V gene data show CDR1 as MNHNS and CDR2 as SASEGT. The chain's CDR3 is CASSASSGRVGNTQYF. The CDR3 DNA follows: TGTGCCAGCAGTGCAAGTAGCGGGAGGGTCGGCAATACGCAGTATTTT.

The V and J genes are TRBV29-1 and TRBJ2-2, with 8 bases matching TRBD2. J gave up 5 bases and V 6 bases, and 11 bases lay outside the gene matches. From germline, CDR1 is SQVTM and CDR2 ANQGSEA. The CDR3 covers 15 residues. The CDR3 reads CSVRGAGGLTGELFF. In nucleotides, the CDR3 is TGCAGCGTCCGGGGGGCGGGAGGATTAACCGGGGAGCTGTTTTTT.

As DNA, the CDR3 is TGCGCCAGCAGGAGCGGCCCGAGCACAGATACGCAGTATTTT. Its translation: CASRSGPSTDTQYF. The V and J genes are TRBV5-1 and TRBJ2-3; D perhaps matches TRBD2 (5 bases). The ends were cut back, 5 bases at V and 0 bases at J, with 10 bases in the middle. CDR3 length: 14 amino acids. The germline CDR1 and CDR2 sequences are SGHRS and YFSETQ.

This clone ranks as medium-sized (0.01 to 0.1%). J is TRBJ2-1 and V is TRBV5-8; 9 positions match TRBD2. V lost 4 bases to trimming and J lost 0 bases; unmatched junction nucleotides: 8. Germline values: CDR1 SGHTS, CDR2 YDEGEE. CDR3 length equals 17 residues. The CDR3 reads CASSPDLAGSSYNEQFF. The DNA of the CDR3 is TGTGCCAGCAGCCCGGATCTAGCGGGGAGCTCCTACAATGAGCAGTTCTTC.

This clone was seen a single time. The chain is built from TRBV5-6 and TRBJ1-2; tentatively, D is TRBD1 (6 bases). V shed 3 bases and J shed 4 bases, with 16 bases lying between them. CDR3 length: 15 residues. Germline V gives CDR1 SGHDT, CDR2 YYEEEE. CDR3 sequence reads: CASSSYRALGYGYTF. In DNA form, the CDR3 reads TGTGCCAGCAGCTCGTACAGGGCGTTGGGCTATGGCTACACCTTC.

This clone was picked up one time. V usage is TRBV18 and J usage is TRBJ1-2; 7 bases are shared with TRBD1. V lost 3 bases to trimming and J lost 4 bases; unmatched junction nucleotides: 5. Germline CDR1 and CDR2: KGHSH and LQKENI. The length of the CDR3 is 14 residues. CDR3 nucleotide sequence: TGTGCCAGCTCACCGACAGGGTTTGGCTATGGCTACACCTTC. Translated: CASSPTGFGYGYTF.

The rearrangement joins TRBV6-5 to TRBJ2-7, with 7 bases fitting TRBD1. Germline V CDR1 and CDR2: MNHEY, SVGAGI. V shed 0 bases and J 2 bases; nucleotides not matched to a gene: 4. The CDR3 has 15 amino acids. Here the CDR3 reads CASSYSGDSTYEQYF. CDR3 nucleotide sequence: TGTGCCAGCAGTTACTCTGGGGACAGCACCTACGAGCAGTACTTC.

The V call is TRBV7-9, the J call TRBJ2-5; 7 positions match TRBD2. Trimming at V came to 5 bases and at J to 0 bases, leaving 9 bases not matched to a gene. This CDR3 is built from 16 residues. Germline V CDR1 and CDR2: SEHNR, FQNEAQ (reference sequence). CDR3 coding DNA: TGTGCCAGCAGCCCAAAGTGGGGGGGAGACCAAGAGACCCAGTACTTC. Protein sequence: CASSPKWGGDQETQYF. The variable domain in full, with the rest retrieved from reference TRBV7-9 and TRBJ2-5, is DTGVSQNPRHKITKRGQNVTFRCDPISEHNRLYWYRQTLGQGPEFLTYFQNEAQLEKSRLLSDRFSAERPKGSFSTLEIQRTEQGDSAMYLCASSPKWGGDQETQYFGPGTRLLVL.